The T cell receptor (beta chain) under discussion was sequenced for a study of cytomegalovirus exposure and HLA in healthy donors. Per the germline V gene, CDR1 is GTSNPN and CDR2 is SVGIG (reference sequence). The CDR3 consists of 13 residues. Deletions cut 0 bases from V and 1 base from J, with 6 bases between. As for this clone: As yet, its antigen is unknown.

This PCR relied on a set of 60 Vbeta primers and 13 Jbeta primers. Assay: immunoSEQ multiplex PCR; the TCRdb copy retains only in-frame clones and omits some. The sample holds under 200,000 clones, approximately 80% seen once. Overall study findings and caveats: Analyses of presence/absence relied on an assumption of roughly uniform sequencing depth across donors. In an earlier analysis, productive rearrangement rates for most beta V segments clustered near 87% or 30%.

The sequenced sample consisted of PBMCs. This TCR was sampled from a woman younger than 30 in good health and CMV-seronegative. The genes are TRBV30 and TRBJ1-2; D ambiguous. The CDR3: CAWSVHGNYGYTF. Written as DNA, the CDR3 is TGTGCCTGGAGTGTACATGGTAACTATGGCTACACCTTC.